These 2 T cell receptor beta chains originate from one sample sequenced in a study of CD8+ T cells in alopecia areata. Reverse transcription of extracted RNA yielded cDNA, which provided the sequencing template. TCRdb keeps only in-frame clones here, not all; method: immunoSEQ multiplex PCR. Here the sample spans 270,000 or so clones, 55% to 70% being singletons. The treatment denotes: oral pan-JAK inhibitor, 5-10 mg twice daily. The source was CD4+ T cells sorted from blood, collected at week 24, from a patient treated with tofacitinib. The receptors stem from a human donor with alopecia areata.

In its sample, this clone was seen a few times. Germline and junction disagree at one end, which may indicate a read error. The chain couples TRBV7-7 to TRBJ2-2; 10 bases fit TRBD1. CDR1 is SSHAT and CDR2 is FNYEAQ in the germline V gene (reference sequence). The CDR3 consists of 15 residues. The CDR3 sequence is CASSRTTGGIGELFF. CDR3 sequence (DNA): TGTGCTAGCAGCAGGACGACAGGGGGCATCGGGGAGCTGTTTTTT.

This clone was seen a single time. The chain is built from TRBV4-1 and TRBJ2-7; D gene unclear. The V gene lost 4 bases and the J gene lost 6 bases, with 7 bases spanning the gap. CDR3 length: 11 amino acids. Germline loops: CDR1 MGHRA, CDR2 YSYEKL. The CDR3 is CASSRGSEQYF. CDR3 coding DNA: TGCGCCAGCAGCCGAGGATCCGAGCAGTACTTC.